This entry lists 8 T cell receptor beta chains sequenced from one sample in a study of siplizumab effects on memory and regulatory T cells. Only in-frame clones appear in the TCRdb table, and some are missing; sequencing was by immunoSEQ multiplex PCR. This sample has more than 95,000 clones, with around 94% found just once. Sequenced sample: non-Treg CD4+ T cells sorted from blood. The receptors here all came from a human donor in good health.

This chain joins TRBV6-4 and TRBJ2-7; 10 nucleotides match TRBD2. Germline V CDR1 and CDR2: MRHNA, SNTAGT. The CDR3 contains 14 residues. With V trimmed by 5 bases and J by 6 bases, 7 bases remained unmatched. The CDR3 spells CASSPGTSASEQYF. DNA for the CDR3: TGTGCCAGCAGTCCCGGGACTAGCGCGTCCGAGCAGTACTTC.

The V gene is TRBV6-5, the J gene TRBJ2-1; no clear D. The germline gives CDR1 MNHEY, CDR2 SVGAGI. Trimming removed 7 bases at V and 8 bases at J, with 9 bases between. The CDR3 runs to 11 residues. This CDR3 reads CASKRWDEQFF. The CDR3 DNA is TGTGCCAGCAAGAGGTGGGATGAGCAGTTCTTC.

This clone was observed a handful of times. As DNA, the CDR3 is TGTGCCAGCTCTCCAGGGGAAAATGAAAAACTGTTTTTT. The encoded protein is CASSPGENEKLFF. This chain uses TRBV18 with TRBJ1-4; D is perhaps TRBD1 (6 bases). In germline, CDR1 is KGHSH, CDR2 LQKENI. The CDR3 runs 13 residues. The germline V and J ends were trimmed by 6 bases and 5 bases, with 10 bases remaining between them.

The rearrangement links TRBV4-1 to TRBJ2-7, with TRBD2 identical over 8 bases. Unmatched junction bases numbered 14, after V lost 1 base and J lost 3 bases. Per germline, CDR1 MGHRA and CDR2 YSYEKL. This CDR3 region has 18 residues. The CDR3, as DNA: TGCGCCAGCAGCCAAGCTCGTGCGGGGCTAGCGGGTAACTACGAGCAGTACTTC. It encodes CASSQARAGLAGNYEQYF.

This chain joins TRBV7-9 and TRBJ2-4; 7 bases fit TRBD2. The germline V gene has CDR1 SEHNR and CDR2 FQNEAQ (reference sequence). Losses at the gene ends were 5 bases for V and 3 bases for J; bases not matched to a gene: 16. The CDR3 sequence is 18 residues long. The CDR3 protein is CASSPTVGRGLGKNIQYF. In DNA, the CDR3 is TGTGCCAGCAGCCCGACCGTGGGGAGGGGACTCGGCAAAAACATTCAGTACTTC.

This chain uses TRBV11-3 with TRBJ2-3; D uncertain. The CDR3 spans 11 residues. V shed 2 bases and J shed 3 bases, with 0 bases lying between them. The germline V gene encodes CDR1 SGHNT and CDR2 YENEEA. CDR3 in DNA: TGTGCCAGCAGCTTAACAGATACGCAGTATTTT. Its protein product is CASSLTDTQYF.

The chain links TRBV4-1 to TRBJ1-1; 8 bases match TRBD1. The CDR3 is 17 residues long. Germline trimming cut 4 bases from V and 0 bases from J; bases unmatched to any gene: 10. Germline V gene sequence: CDR1 MGHRA, CDR2 YSYEKL. The CDR3 DNA is TGCGCCAGCAGCCGAGGGACAGGTAAACTAATGAACACTGAAGCTTTCTTT. Its translation: CASSRGTGKLMNTEAFF.

This clone was counted a single time. This chain links TRBV7-9 with TRBJ2-7; D not certain. CDR1 is SEHNR, CDR2 FQNEAQ, per germline (reference sequence). The CDR3 length is 14 residues. The ends were cut back, 5 bases at V and 3 bases at J, with 14 bases in the middle. The chain's CDR3 is CASSPHMGSYEQYF. The CDR3 nucleotides are TGTGCCAGCAGCCCACATATGGGCAGCTACGAGCAGTACTTC. Using reference TRBV7-9 and TRBJ2-7 for the parts outside the CDR3, the full variable domain is DTGVSQNPRHKITKRGQNVTFRCDPISEHNRLYWYRQTLGQGPEFLTYFQNEAQLEKSRLLSDRFSAERPKGSFSTLEIQRTEQGDSAMYLCASSPHMGSYEQYFGPGTRLTVT.